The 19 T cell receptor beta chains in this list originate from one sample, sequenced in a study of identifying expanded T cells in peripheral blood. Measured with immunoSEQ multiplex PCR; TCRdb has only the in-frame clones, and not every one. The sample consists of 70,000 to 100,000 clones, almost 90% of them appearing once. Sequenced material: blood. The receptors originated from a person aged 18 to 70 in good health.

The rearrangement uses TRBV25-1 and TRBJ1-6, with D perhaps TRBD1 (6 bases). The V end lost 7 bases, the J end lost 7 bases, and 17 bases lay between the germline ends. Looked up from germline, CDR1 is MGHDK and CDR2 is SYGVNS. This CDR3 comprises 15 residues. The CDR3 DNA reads TGTGCCAGCACAGCCTCACGGGGGGCAAATTCACCCCTCCACTTT. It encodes CASTASRGANSPLHF. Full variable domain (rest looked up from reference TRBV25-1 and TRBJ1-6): EADIYQTPRYLVIGTGKKITLECSQTMGHDKMYWYQQDPGMELHLIHYSYGVNSTEKGDLSSESTVSRIRTEHFPLTLESARPSHTSQYLCASTASRGANSPLHFGNGTRLTVT.

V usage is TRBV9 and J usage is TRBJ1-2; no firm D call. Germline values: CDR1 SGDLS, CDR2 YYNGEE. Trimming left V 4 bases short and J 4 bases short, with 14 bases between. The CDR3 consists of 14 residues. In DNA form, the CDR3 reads TGTGCCAGCAGCCCCGTGGGCGCTCCCTATGGCTACACCTTC. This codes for CASSPVGAPYGYTF.

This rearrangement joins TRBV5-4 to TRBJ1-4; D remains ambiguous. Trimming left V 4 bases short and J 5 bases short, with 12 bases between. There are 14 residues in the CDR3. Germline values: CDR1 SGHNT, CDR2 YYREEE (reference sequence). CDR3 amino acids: CASSLRTSNEKLFF. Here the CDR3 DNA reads TGTGCCAGCAGCCTCAGAACCTCAAATGAAAAACTGTTTTTT.

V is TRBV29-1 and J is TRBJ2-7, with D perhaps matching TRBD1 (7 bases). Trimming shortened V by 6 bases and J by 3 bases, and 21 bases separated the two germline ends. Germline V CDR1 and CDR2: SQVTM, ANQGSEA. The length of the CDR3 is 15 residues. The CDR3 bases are TGCAGCGTAACAAATCAGGGGGGCGGGAACTACGAGCAGTACTTC. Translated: CSVTNQGGGNYEQYF.

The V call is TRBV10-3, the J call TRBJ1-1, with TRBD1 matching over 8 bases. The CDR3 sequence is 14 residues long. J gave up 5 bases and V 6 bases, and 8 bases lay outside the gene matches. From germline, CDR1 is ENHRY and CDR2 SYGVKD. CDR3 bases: TGTGCCATCAGCTATACAGGGGGGGAGACTGAAGCTTTCTTT. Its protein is CAISYTGGETEAFF.

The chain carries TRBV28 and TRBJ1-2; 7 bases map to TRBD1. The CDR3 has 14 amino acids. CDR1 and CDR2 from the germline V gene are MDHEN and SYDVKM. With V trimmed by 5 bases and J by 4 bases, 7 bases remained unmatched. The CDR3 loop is CASSPSRGSYGYTF. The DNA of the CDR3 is TGTGCCAGCAGTCCCTCCAGGGGGAGCTATGGCTACACCTTC.

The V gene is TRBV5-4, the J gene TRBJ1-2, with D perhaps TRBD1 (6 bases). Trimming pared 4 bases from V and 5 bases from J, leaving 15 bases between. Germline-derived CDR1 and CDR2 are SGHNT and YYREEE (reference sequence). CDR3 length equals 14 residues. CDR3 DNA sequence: TGTGCCAGCAGCCCCCCAGGACAGCTTTATGGCTACACCTTC. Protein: CASSPPGQLYGYTF.

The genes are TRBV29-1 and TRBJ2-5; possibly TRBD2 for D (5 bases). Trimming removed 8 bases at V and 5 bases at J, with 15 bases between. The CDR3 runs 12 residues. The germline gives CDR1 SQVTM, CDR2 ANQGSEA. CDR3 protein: CSTGGASETQYF. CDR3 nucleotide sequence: TGCAGCACCGGAGGAGCCTCGGAGACCCAGTACTTC.

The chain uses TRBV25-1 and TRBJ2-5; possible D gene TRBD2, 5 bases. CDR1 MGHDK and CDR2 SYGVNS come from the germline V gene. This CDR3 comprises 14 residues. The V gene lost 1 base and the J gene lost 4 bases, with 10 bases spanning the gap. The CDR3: CASSEFGDRETQYF. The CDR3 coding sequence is TGTGCCAGCAGTGAATTCGGGGATAGAGAGACCCAGTACTTC.

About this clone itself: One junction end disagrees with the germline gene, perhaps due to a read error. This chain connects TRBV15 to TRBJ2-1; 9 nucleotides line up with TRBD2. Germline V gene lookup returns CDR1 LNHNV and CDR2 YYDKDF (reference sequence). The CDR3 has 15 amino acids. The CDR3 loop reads CATSGGTSSHNEQFF. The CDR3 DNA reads TGTGCCACCAGTGGGGGGACTAGCTCCCACAATGAGCAGTTCTTC. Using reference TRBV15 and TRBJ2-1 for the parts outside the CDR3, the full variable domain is DAMVIQNPRYQVTQFGKPVTLSCSQTLNHNVMYWYQQKSSQAPKLLFHYYDKDFNNEADTPDNFQSRRPNTSFCFLDIRSPGLGDTAMYLCATSGGTSSHNEQFFGPGTRLTVL.

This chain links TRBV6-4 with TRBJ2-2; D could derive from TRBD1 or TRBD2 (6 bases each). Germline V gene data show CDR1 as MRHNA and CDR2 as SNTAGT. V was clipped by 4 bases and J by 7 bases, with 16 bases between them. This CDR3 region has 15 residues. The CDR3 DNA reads TGTGCCAGCAGTGGCGGACCAGGGGAGGTCGGGGAGCTGTTTTTT. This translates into CASSGGPGEVGELFF.

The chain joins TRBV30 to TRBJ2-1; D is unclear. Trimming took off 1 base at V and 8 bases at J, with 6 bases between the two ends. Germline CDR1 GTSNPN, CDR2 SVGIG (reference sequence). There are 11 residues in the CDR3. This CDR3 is CAWSGRDEQFF. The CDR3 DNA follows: TGTGCCTGGAGTGGAAGGGATGAGCAGTTCTTC.

The CDR3 protein is CASSQIGQGYGYTF. The CDR3 region has the DNA TGCGCCAGCAGCCAAATAGGACAGGGATATGGCTACACCTTC. The rearrangement links TRBV4-1 to TRBJ1-2; 8 nucleotides match TRBD1. After removal of 2 bases from V and 5 bases from J, the junction contained 4 bases not matched to a gene. Germline lookup yields CDR1 MGHRA and CDR2 YSYEKL. The CDR3 totals 14 residues.

CDR3 residues: CASTRGKTDTQYF. CDR3 coding DNA: TGTGCCAGTACCAGAGGGAAGACAGATACGCAGTATTTT. The chain has TRBV19 and TRBJ2-3; perhaps TRBD2 as D (5 bases). From germline, CDR1 is LNHDA and CDR2 SQIVND (reference sequence). This CDR3 contains 13 residues. The ends were cut back, 7 bases at V and 3 bases at J, with 11 bases in the middle.

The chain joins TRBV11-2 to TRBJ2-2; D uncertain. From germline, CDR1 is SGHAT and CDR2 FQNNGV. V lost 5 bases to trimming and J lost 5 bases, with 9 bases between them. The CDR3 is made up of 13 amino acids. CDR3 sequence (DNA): TGTGCCAGCAGCCCGTGGAGTACCGGGGAGCTGTTTTTT. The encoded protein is CASSPWSTGELFF.

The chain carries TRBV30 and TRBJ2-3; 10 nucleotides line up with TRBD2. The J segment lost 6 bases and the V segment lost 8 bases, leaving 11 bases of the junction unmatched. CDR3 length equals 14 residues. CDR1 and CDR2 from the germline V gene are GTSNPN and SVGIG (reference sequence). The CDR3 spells CALASGGPYDTQYF. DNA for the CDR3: TGTGCCCTGGCTAGCGGGGGCCCTTATGATACGCAGTATTTT. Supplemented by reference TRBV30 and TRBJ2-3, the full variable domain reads SQTIHQWPATLVQPVGSPLSLECTVEGTSNPNLYWYRQAAGRGLQLLFYSVGIGQISSEVPQNLSASRPQDRQFILSSKKLLLSDSGFYLCALASGGPYDTQYFGPGTRLTVL.

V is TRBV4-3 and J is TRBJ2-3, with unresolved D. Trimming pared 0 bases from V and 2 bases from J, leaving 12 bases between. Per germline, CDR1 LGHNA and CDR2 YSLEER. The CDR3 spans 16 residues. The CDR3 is CASSQDPQWVTDTQYF. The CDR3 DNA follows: TGCGCCAGCAGCCAAGATCCCCAGTGGGTCACAGATACGCAGTATTTT.

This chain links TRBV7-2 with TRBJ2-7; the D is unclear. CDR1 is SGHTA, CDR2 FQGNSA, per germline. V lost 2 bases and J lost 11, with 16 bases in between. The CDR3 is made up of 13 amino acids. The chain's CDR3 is CASSLYQSDPEYF. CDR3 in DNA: TGTGCCAGCAGCTTATATCAGTCGGACCCTGAGTACTTC.

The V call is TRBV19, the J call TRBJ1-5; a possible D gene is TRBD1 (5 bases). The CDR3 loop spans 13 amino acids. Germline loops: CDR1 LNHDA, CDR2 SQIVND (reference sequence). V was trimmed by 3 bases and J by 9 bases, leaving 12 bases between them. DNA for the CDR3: TGTGCCAGTAGTATCGGCAGGGTCCGGCCCCAGCATTTT. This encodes CASSIGRVRPQHF.